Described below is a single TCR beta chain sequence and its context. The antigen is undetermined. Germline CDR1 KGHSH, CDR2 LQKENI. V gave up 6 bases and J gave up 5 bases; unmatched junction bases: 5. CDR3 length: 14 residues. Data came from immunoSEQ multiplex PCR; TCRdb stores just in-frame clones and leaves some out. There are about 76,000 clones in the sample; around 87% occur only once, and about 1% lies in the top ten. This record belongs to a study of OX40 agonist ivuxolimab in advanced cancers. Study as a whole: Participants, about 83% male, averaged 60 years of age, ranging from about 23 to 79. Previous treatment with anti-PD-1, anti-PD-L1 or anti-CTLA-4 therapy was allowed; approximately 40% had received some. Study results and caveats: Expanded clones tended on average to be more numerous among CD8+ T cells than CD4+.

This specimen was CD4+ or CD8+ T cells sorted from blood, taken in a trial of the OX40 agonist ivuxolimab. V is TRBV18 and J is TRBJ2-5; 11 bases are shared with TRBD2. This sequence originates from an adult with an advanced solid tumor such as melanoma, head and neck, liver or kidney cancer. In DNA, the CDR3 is TGTGCCAGCTCCCTAGCGGGAGGTCGGGAGACCCAGTACTTC. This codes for CASSLAGGRETQYF.